A single sample is the source of the 19 T cell receptor beta chains below, sequenced in a study of PD-L1 blockade in urothelial cancer. Repertoires were generated with immunoSEQ multiplex PCR, while TCRdb's copy carries only in-frame clones and drops some. In the table there are under 55,000 clones, about 88% of which are singletons. Documented time point: pretreatment peripheral blood. Sequenced here: PBMCs, sampled around atezolizumab (anti-PD-L1) treatment. These TCRs come from a donor over 35 with urothelial cancer.

The J gene is TRBJ2-1, the V gene TRBV7-2; D gene ambiguous. With 2 bases removed from V and 1 base from J, the gap between germline ends came to 9 bases. The germline gives CDR1 SGHTA, CDR2 FQGNSA. The CDR3 has 15 amino acids. The CDR3 reads CASSLSRSSYNEQFF. In nucleotides, the CDR3 is TGTGCCAGCAGCTTAAGTCGGTCTTCCTACAATGAGCAGTTCTTC.

J is TRBJ2-1 and V is TRBV28; TRBD1 matches at 8 bases. Germline CDR1 reads MDHEN; CDR2 reads SYDVKM. With V trimmed by 6 bases and J by 0 bases, 4 bases remained unmatched. The CDR3 has 15 residues. The CDR3: CASSNRGFSYNEQFF. The CDR3 DNA sequence: TGTGCCAGCAGCAACAGGGGGTTCTCCTACAATGAGCAGTTCTTC.

This sequence joins TRBV19 and TRBJ1-2, with D possibly matching TRBD1 (5 bases). Trimming stripped 6 bases from V and 7 bases from J, with 24 bases between. Germline CDR1 is LNHDA and CDR2 is SQIVND (reference sequence). The CDR3 covers 16 residues. As DNA, the CDR3 is TGTGCCAGTAGCCCATCGCGGGGGAATTCTCGGGGTGGCTACACCTTC. It codes for CASSPSRGNSRGGYTF.

The chain couples TRBV10-1 to TRBJ1-1; D may be TRBD1 (6 bases). The germline CDR1 and CDR2 sequences are WNHNN and SYGVQD (reference sequence). The V end lost 7 bases, the J end lost 0 bases, and 12 bases lay between the germline ends. This CDR3 has 14 residues. The DNA for the CDR3 is TGCGCCAGCATCCTGGGACAACTGAACACTGAAGCTTTCTTT. Protein product: CASILGQLNTEAFF.

This clone was detected once. The chain employs TRBV7-3 and TRBJ2-6; 9 bases are a match to TRBD1. The CDR3 length is 18 residues. V shed 5 bases, J shed 2 bases, and the junction held 10 bases outside the gene matches. Germline V CDR1 and CDR2: SGHTA, FQGTGA. CDR3 nucleotides: TGTGCCAGCAGCGCCCAGACAGGGGGGTTAGCTGGGGCCAACGTCCTGACTTTC. Amino acid sequence: CASSAQTGGLAGANVLTF.

This clone showed up just a few times. V gene TRBV2 combines with J gene TRBJ2-7; possibly TRBD1 for D (6 bases). V was trimmed by 8 bases and J by 3 bases, leaving 8 bases between them. CDR3 length: 11 amino acids. Germline V gives CDR1 SNHLY, CDR2 FYNNEI. The CDR3 sequence is CASQTGYEQYF. The CDR3 DNA reads as TGTGCCAGCCAGACAGGCTACGAGCAGTACTTC.

The rearrangement links TRBV18 to TRBJ2-1; TRBD2 matches at 11 bases. J gave up 9 bases and V 8 bases, and 12 bases lay outside the gene matches. The CDR3 loop spans 15 amino acids. Germline V lookup: CDR1 KGHSH, CDR2 LQKENI. Here the CDR3 DNA reads TGTGCCAGCCCCCTTAGCGGGAGGGCGACGGGTGAGCAGTTCTTC. Residues: CASPLSGRATGEQFF.

This clone appeared a single time. The J gene is TRBJ2-1, the V gene TRBV29-1; D perhaps matches TRBD2 (6 bases). Germline CDR1 and CDR2: SQVTM and ANQGSEA. V dropped 7 bases and J dropped 0 bases, with 10 bases sitting between them. The CDR3 length is 13 residues. CDR3: CSGGGSSYNEQFF. Here the CDR3 DNA reads TGCAGCGGTGGGGGGAGCTCCTACAATGAGCAGTTCTTC.

CDR3 sequence (DNA): TGTGCCAGCAGCGTATCGGGGGGGGACATGGCAGATACGCAGTATTTT. Its protein product is CASSVSGGDMADTQYF. The chain carries TRBV9 and TRBJ2-3, with 8 nucleotides matching TRBD2. The CDR3 runs to 16 residues. Trimming took 1 base from V and 4 from J; bases not matched to a gene: 8. CDR1 is SGDLS, CDR2 YYNGEE, per germline.

This chain uses TRBV9 with TRBJ2-2; 11 bases map to TRBD2. With 0 bases clipped from V and 7 bases from J, the junction kept 11 bases outside the gene matches. The CDR3 has 18 amino acids. Per germline, CDR1 SGDLS and CDR2 YYNGEE. CDR3 nucleotides: TGTGCCAGCAGCGTAGCCCTAGCGGGAGGCGGGGTTGGCGGGGAGCTGTTTTTT. Its translation is CASSVALAGGGVGGELFF.

This clone was seen more than once but under ten times. The gene calls are TRBV11-2 and TRBJ1-2; TRBD1 might be the D (6 bases). Trimming removed 5 bases at V and 6 bases at J, with 13 bases between. The germline V gene encodes CDR1 SGHAT and CDR2 FQNNGV. The CDR3 consists of 13 residues. This CDR3 is CASSPQGSHGYTF. DNA of the CDR3: TGTGCCAGCAGCCCACAGGGTTCCCATGGCTACACCTTC.

This sequence joins TRBV5-6 and TRBJ2-1; 9 nucleotides agree with TRBD1. The CDR3 sequence is 16 residues long. The V gene end was trimmed by 6 bases and the J gene end by 4 bases; junction bases not matched to a gene: 11. Germline values: CDR1 SGHDT, CDR2 YYEEEE. The CDR3: CASTSPGTGFYNEQFF. DNA for the CDR3: TGTGCCAGCACCTCCCCCGGGACAGGGTTTTACAATGAGCAGTTCTTC.

This chain uses TRBV11-2 with TRBJ1-2, with D unresolved. Trimming stripped 5 bases from V and 2 bases from J, with 12 bases between. The CDR3 is made up of 14 amino acids. CDR1 is SGHAT and CDR2 is FQNNGV in the germline V gene. The CDR3 nucleotides are TGTGCCAGCAGCCCAAGGGAGGCCAACTATGGCTACACCTTC. This gives the protein CASSPREANYGYTF.

The chain's CDR3 is CSANQGDRYEQYF. In DNA form, the CDR3 reads TGCAGCGCCAACCAGGGGGACCGCTACGAGCAGTACTTC. This chain connects TRBV29-1 to TRBJ2-7; 7 nucleotides agree with TRBD1. V dropped 7 bases and J dropped 3; count of bases not matched to a gene: 9. The germline gives CDR1 SQVTM, CDR2 ANQGSEA. The CDR3 sequence is 13 residues long.

V usage is TRBV28 and J usage is TRBJ1-1; possibly TRBD1 for D (6 bases). The germline V gene has CDR1 MDHEN and CDR2 SYDVKM. Trimming removed 6 bases at V and 7 bases at J, with 21 bases between. The CDR3 length is 15 residues. CDR3 sequence: CASRIAYGDKIEAFF. DNA of the CDR3: TGTGCCAGCAGGATAGCCTACGGGGACAAGATTGAAGCTTTCTTT.

The chain is built from TRBV4-3 and TRBJ2-1; D gene unclear. Looked up from germline, CDR1 is LGHNA and CDR2 is YSLEER. Between the trimmed V and J ends, which lost 0 bases and 0 bases, there was a span of 15 bases. The CDR3 consists of 18 residues. As DNA, the CDR3 is TGCGCCAGCAGCCAAGATCGCTTCGCGGAAAGCTCCTACAATGAGCAGTTCTTC. It codes for CASSQDRFAESSYNEQFF.

The table lists this clone with a few counts. V and J are TRBV30 and TRBJ1-1; possibly TRBD1 for D (6 bases). This CDR3 is built from 12 residues. Germline-derived CDR1 and CDR2 are GTSNPN and SVGIG (reference sequence). The V end lost 8 bases, the J end lost 1 base, and 11 bases lay between the germline ends. CDR3 protein: CARGGPNTEAFF. CDR3 DNA sequence: TGTGCCCGGGGGGGGCCGAACACTGAAGCTTTCTTT.

The genes are TRBV7-9 and TRBJ1-2; D is unresolved. The CDR3 totals 15 residues. Germline CDR1 is SEHNR and CDR2 is FQNEAQ (reference sequence). V shed 3 bases and J shed 3 bases, with 14 bases lying between them. CDR3 DNA sequence: TGTGCCAGCAGCTTCCAGCGGCGCGGGGACTATGGCTACACCTTC. It specifies CASSFQRRGDYGYTF.

DNA for the CDR3: TGTGCCAGCAGCCCACCCGGGACACACTCCTACGAGCAGTACTTC. This codes for CASSPPGTHSYEQYF. The chain employs TRBV27 and TRBJ2-7; D perhaps matches TRBD1 (6 bases). Trimming left V 6 bases short and J 0 bases short, with 15 bases between. The germline V gene encodes CDR1 MNHEY and CDR2 SMNVEV (reference sequence). This CDR3 has 15 amino acids.